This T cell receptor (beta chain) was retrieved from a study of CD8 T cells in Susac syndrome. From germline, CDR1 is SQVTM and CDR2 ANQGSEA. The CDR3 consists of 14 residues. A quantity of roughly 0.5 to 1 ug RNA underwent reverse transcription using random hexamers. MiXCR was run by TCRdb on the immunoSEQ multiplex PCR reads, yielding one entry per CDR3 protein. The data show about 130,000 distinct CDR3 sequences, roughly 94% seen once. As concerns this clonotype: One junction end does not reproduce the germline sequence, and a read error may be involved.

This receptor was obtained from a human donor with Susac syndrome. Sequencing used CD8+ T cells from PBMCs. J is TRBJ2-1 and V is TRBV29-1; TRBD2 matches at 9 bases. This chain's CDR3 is CSVVSLAGTGGFFF. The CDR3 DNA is TGCAGCGTTGTTAGTCTAGCGGGAACCGGTGGTTTTTTTTTC.